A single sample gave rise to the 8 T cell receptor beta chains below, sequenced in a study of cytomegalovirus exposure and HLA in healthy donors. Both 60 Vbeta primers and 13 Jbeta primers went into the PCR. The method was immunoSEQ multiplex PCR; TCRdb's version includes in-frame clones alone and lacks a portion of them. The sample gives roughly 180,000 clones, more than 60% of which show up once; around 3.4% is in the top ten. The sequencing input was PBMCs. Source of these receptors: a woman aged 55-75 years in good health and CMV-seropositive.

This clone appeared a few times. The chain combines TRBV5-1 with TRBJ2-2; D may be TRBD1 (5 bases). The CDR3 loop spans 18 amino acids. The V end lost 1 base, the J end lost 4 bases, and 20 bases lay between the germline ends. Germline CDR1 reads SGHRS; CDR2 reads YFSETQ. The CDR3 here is CASSLRTGHPPGTGELFF. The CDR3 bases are TGCGCCAGCAGCTTGAGAACAGGCCATCCCCCGGGCACCGGGGAGCTGTTTTTT.

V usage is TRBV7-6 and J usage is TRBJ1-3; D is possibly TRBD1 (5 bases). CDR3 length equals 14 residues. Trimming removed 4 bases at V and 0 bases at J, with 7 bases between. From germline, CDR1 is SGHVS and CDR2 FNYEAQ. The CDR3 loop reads CASSSGNSGNTIYF. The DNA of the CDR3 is TGTGCCAGCAGCTCAGGGAACTCTGGAAACACCATATATTTT.

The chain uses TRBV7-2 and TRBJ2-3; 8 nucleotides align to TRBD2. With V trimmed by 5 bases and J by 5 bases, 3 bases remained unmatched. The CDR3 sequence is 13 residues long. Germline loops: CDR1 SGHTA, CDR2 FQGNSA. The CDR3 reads CASSPRGGDTQYF. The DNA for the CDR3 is TGTGCCAGCAGCCCCCGGGGGGGAGATACGCAGTATTTT.

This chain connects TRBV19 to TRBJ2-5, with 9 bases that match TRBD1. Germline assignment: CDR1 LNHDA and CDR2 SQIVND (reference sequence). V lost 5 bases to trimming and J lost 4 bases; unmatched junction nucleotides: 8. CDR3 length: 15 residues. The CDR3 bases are TGTGCCAGTAGTCTCGGGCCGACAGGGGGAGAGACCCAGTACTTC. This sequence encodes CASSLGPTGGETQYF.

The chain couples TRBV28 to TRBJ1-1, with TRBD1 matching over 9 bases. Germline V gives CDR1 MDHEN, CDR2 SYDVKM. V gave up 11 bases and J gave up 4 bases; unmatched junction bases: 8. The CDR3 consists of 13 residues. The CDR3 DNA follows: TGTGCCGGAACGGGACAGGGAATCACTGAAGCTTTCTTT. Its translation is CAGTGQGITEAFF.

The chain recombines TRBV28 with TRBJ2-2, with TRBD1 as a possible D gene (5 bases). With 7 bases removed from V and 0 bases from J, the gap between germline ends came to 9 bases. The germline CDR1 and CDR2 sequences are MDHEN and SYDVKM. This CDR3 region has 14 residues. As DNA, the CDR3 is TGTGCCAGCAATCAGGGCGCGAACACCGGGGAGCTGTTTTTT. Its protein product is CASNQGANTGELFF.

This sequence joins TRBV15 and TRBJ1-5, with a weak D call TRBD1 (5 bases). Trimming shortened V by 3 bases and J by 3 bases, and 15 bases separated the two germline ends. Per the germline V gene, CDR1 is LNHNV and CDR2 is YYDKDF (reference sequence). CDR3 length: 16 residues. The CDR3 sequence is CATSSPPGTNNQPQHF. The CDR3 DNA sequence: TGTGCCACCAGCAGTCCCCCCGGGACTAACAATCAGCCCCAGCATTTT.

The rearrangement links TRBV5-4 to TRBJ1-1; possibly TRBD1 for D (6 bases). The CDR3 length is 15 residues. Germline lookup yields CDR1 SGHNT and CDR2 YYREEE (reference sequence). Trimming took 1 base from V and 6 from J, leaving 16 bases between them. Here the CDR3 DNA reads TGTGCCAGCAGCTTGTTTGGGGAGGGGGACGCTGAAGCTTTCTTT. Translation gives CASSLFGEGDAEAFF.